Included here is one TCR beta chain sequence, with context. No antigen is known for it. The data stem from a study of cytomegalovirus exposure and HLA in healthy donors. Study observations and caveats: Roughly even sequencing depth across donors was the assumption behind the presence/absence analyses. Within the data, a cluster of highly shared sequence variants was likely a sequencing artifact. Donor immune exposure was known only as CMV serostatus.

Whereas donors were nominally healthy upon sampling, unrecorded immune exposures were probable. PCR involved 60 Vbeta and 13 Jbeta primers. Profiling relied on immunoSEQ multiplex PCR, and the TCRdb table lists in-frame clones only, not all of them. In the table there are 100,000 to 150,000 clones, approximately 75% of which are singletons. This CDR3 comprises 15 residues. The germline gives CDR1 SGHRS, CDR2 YFSETQ. V was clipped by 4 bases and J by 5 bases, with 18 bases between them. The sequenced sample was PBMCs. The chain carries TRBV5-1 and TRBJ1-1; D might be TRBD1 (5 bases). This sequence was found in a man younger than 45 in good health and CMV-seronegative. For the CDR3, the DNA is TGCGCCAGCAGCCCATACCTGGCCAGGGCAACTGAAGCTTTCTTT. Its protein product is CASSPYLARATEAFF.